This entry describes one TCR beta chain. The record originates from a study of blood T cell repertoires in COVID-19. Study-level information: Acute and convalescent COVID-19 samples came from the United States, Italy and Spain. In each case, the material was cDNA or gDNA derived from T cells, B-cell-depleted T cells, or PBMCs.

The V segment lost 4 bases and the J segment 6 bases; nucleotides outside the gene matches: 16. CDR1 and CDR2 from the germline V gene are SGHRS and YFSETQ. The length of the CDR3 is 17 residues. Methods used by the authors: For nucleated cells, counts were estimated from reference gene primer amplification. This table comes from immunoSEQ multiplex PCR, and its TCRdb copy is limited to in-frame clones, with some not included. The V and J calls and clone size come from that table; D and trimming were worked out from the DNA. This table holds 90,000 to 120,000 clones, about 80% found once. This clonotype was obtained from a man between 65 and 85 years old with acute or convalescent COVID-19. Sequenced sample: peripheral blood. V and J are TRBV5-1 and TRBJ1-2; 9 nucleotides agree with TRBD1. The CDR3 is CASSPSSTGQGADGYTF. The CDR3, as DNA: TGCGCCAGCAGCCCGTCGTCTACGGGACAGGGAGCGGATGGCTACACCTTC.